This T cell receptor (beta chain) came from a study of CD8 T cells in ankylosing spondylitis. A word on this clonotype: Its antigen is unknown.

The CDR3 is 14 amino acids. V was clipped by 3 bases and J by 3 bases, with 15 bases between them. From germline, CDR1 is DFQATT and CDR2 SNEGSKA (reference sequence). Findings and limits, study-wide: Reportedly, matched ankylosing spondylitis synovial fluid was significantly enriched for disease-linked clones. Ankylosing spondylitis blood seemed to carry a telltale TCR beta motif made of about 8 highly homologous variants.

With molecular barcodes, quantitative 5'-RACE was used to make the TCR beta libraries. TCRdb independently ran MiXCR on the 5' RACE reads; one entry per CDR3 protein. The sample records some 130,000 distinct CDR3 sequences, roughly an eighth being singletons. The V gene is TRBV20-1, the J gene TRBJ2-7; maybe TRBD2 (6 bases). The receptor was derived from a female donor with ankylosing spondylitis or in good health (not recorded which). The specimen was blood, either unsorted or a sorted T cell fraction (not recorded which). CDR3 sequence (DNA): TGCAGTGCTAGGGGTGCCGGGAGAAACTACGAGCAGTACTTC. Its protein product is CSARGAGRNYEQYF.